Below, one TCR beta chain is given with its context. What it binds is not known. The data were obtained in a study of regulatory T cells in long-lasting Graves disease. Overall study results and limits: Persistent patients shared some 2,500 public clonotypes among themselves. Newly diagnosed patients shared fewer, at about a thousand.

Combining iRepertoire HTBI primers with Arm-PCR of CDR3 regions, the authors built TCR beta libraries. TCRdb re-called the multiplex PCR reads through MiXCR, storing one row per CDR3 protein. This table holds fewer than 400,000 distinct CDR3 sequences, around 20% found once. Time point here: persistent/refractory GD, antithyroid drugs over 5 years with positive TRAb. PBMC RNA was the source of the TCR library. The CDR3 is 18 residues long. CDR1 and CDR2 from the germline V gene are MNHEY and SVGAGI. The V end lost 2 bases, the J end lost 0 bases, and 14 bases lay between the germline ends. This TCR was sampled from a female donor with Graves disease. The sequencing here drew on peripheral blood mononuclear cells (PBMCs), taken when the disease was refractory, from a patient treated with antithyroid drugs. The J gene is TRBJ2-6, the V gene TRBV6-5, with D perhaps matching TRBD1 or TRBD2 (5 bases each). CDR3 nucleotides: TGTGCCAGCAGTTACCTTCTGGGACCCAGCTCTGGGGCCAACGTCCTGACTTTC. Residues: CASSYLLGPSSGANVLTF.